Below, 6 T cell receptor beta chains from the same sample are listed, as sequenced in a study of shared clonotypes between healthy human individuals. Here immunoSEQ multiplex PCR was the method, and the copy in TCRdb shows in-frame clones only, minus some. This sample carries over 2 million clones, 85% to 95% of them seen once, and the ten largest clones take 0.9% to 1.3%. Naive CD8 cells lacked CD45RO, underwent positive selection for CCR7 and left out terminally differentiated effector memory CD45RA+ cells. The sequenced material came from naive CD8+ T cells sorted from blood. The receptor source for this set is a man in his late teens or twenties in good health.

This chain uses TRBV20-1 with TRBJ1-4; no clear D gene. The V and J ends lost 2 bases and 12 bases respectively, with 10 bases between them. Germline lookup yields CDR1 DFQATT and CDR2 SNEGSKA (reference sequence). This CDR3 contains 11 residues. CDR3: CSARIGSELFF. The CDR3 nucleotides read TGCAGTGCTAGAATTGGAAGCGAACTGTTTTTT.

This rearrangement joins TRBV10-2 to TRBJ2-1, with 11 bases that match TRBD2. Germline V CDR1 and CDR2: WSHSY, SAAADI. The ends lost 5 bases at V and 7 bases at J; junction bases unmatched: 4. The CDR3 totals 14 residues. CDR3 region: CASSRASGRNEQFF. The DNA of the CDR3 is TGCGCCAGCAGTCGCGCTAGCGGGAGGAATGAGCAGTTCTTC.

The chain employs TRBV7-9 and TRBJ1-2; 7 bases align to TRBD1. The trim removed 5 bases at V and 8 bases at J, leaving 8 bases unmatched. Germline V gene lookup returns CDR1 SEHNR and CDR2 FQNEAQ (reference sequence). This CDR3 has 13 amino acids. CDR3 coding DNA: TGTGCCAGCAGCCCCACAGGGGCCTTCGGCTACACCTTC. This gives the protein CASSPTGAFGYTF.

The V gene is TRBV5-6, the J gene TRBJ2-1, with D perhaps TRBD2 (5 bases). The CDR3 extends over 16 amino acids. The V end lost 4 bases, the J end lost 5 bases, and 19 bases lay between the germline ends. The germline CDR1 and CDR2 sequences are SGHDT and YYEEEE. CDR3 amino acids: CASSIDFILENNEQFF. The CDR3 nucleotides read TGTGCCAGCAGCATCGACTTCATACTAGAAAACAATGAGCAGTTCTTC.

CDR3 in amino acids: CASSPWGGQETQYF. The CDR3 coding sequence is TGTGCCAGCAGCCCCTGGGGGGGGCAAGAGACCCAGTACTTC. The chain links TRBV7-6 to TRBJ2-5, with 7 bases lining up with TRBD2. CDR3 length equals 14 residues. Germline V lookup: CDR1 SGHVS, CDR2 FNYEAQ. J was trimmed by 2 bases and V by 5 bases; bases with no gene match: 5.

This chain joins TRBV12-5 and TRBJ2-1, with a weak D call TRBD2 (6 bases). The germline gives CDR1 LGHNT, CDR2 FRNRAP. There are 15 residues in the CDR3. Trimming stripped 7 bases from V and 6 bases from J, with 19 bases between. DNA of the CDR3: TGTGCTAGTGTCGTGGGTCAGGGAGGCATCAATGAGCAGTTCTTC. Encoded protein: CASVVGQGGINEQFF.